Listed here are 21 T cell receptor beta chains from one sample, sequenced in a study of T cells in Graves' hyperthyroidism and ophthalmopathy. Amplification of TCR beta CDR3 regions used RNA as the template. The TCR CDR3 first-round RT-PCR relied on the HTBI primer set. In TCRdb, the multiplex PCR reads were re-called with MiXCR into one record per CDR3 protein. This sample has about 700,000 distinct CDR3 sequences, with 14% found just once. Sequencing used blood. These receptor sequences come from a woman between 18 and 29 years old with Graves' hyperthyroidism.

This clonotype was counted a few times. The CDR3 sequence is CASSLLGTVNTEAFF. CDR3 nucleotides: TGTGCCAGCTCACTTCTCGGGACGGTGAACACTGAAGCTTTCTTT. This sequence joins TRBV18 and TRBJ1-1; maybe TRBD1 (5 bases). Germline lookup yields CDR1 KGHSH and CDR2 LQKENI. The CDR3 is 15 residues long. V gave up 4 bases and J gave up 0 bases, with 12 bases separating them.

This clonotype was counted only a few times. The chain has TRBV19 and TRBJ2-3, with no clear D. The ends were cut back, 3 bases at V and 0 bases at J, with 13 bases in the middle. Germline assignment: CDR1 LNHDA and CDR2 SQIVND (reference sequence). The length of the CDR3 is 16 residues. DNA for the CDR3: TGTGCCAGTAGTATCAACCCTCAATCTAGCACAGATACGCAGTATTTT. It codes for CASSINPQSSTDTQYF.

V usage is TRBV20-1 and J usage is TRBJ2-1, with unresolved D. The V gene's germline CDR1 is DFQATT and CDR2 SNEGSKA (reference sequence). CDR3 length: 15 amino acids. Trimming stripped 5 bases from V and 5 bases from J, with 19 bases between. The CDR3 sequence is CSARPTSTGDNEQFF. The CDR3 DNA follows: TGCAGTGCTCGACCGACCAGCACGGGCGACAATGAGCAGTTCTTC.

There are a few counts of this clonotype. One end of the junction is discordant with germline, which a read error may explain. J is TRBJ1-6 and V is TRBV9; D is unclear. This CDR3 comprises 13 residues. Looked up from germline, CDR1 is SGDLS and CDR2 is YYNGEE. The CDR3 coding sequence is TGTGCCGGCAGCGTAGCGGGGAGTTCACCCCTCCACTTT. Residues: CAGSVAGSSPLHF.

The chain joins TRBV20-1 to TRBJ2-7; 8 nucleotides match TRBD2. Germline loops: CDR1 DFQATT, CDR2 SNEGSKA (reference sequence). The CDR3 is made up of 14 amino acids. The trim removed 0 bases at V and 5 bases at J, leaving 6 bases unmatched. The CDR3 here is CSAREDGRGHEQYF. CDR3 DNA: TGCAGTGCTAGAGAGGACGGGAGGGGTCACGAGCAGTACTTC.

This clonotype has a handful of counts. The chain links TRBV28 to TRBJ1-3, with TRBD1 as a possible D gene (6 bases). Germline V CDR1 and CDR2: MDHEN, SYDVKM. The CDR3 has 15 residues. Trimming left V 6 bases short and J 2 bases short, with 14 bases between. The CDR3 DNA reads TGTGCCAGCAGCCTGACAGGAACGGCTGGAAACACCATATATTTT. It specifies CASSLTGTAGNTIYF.

The table lists this clonotype with a few counts. A read error is likely, as this CDR3 ends without the conserved phenylalanine or tryptophan. This rearrangement joins TRBV30 to TRBJ2-7, with D perhaps TRBD1 (5 bases). V lost 1 base and J lost 4, with 8 bases in between. Germline V gene lookup returns CDR1 GTSNPN and CDR2 SVGIG (reference sequence). The CDR3 totals 12 residues. CDR3 coding DNA: TGTGCCTGGAGTGGGCAGGGTTACGAGCAGTACCTC. Protein: CAWSGQGYEQYL.

In this sample, this clonotype turned up many times. The chain links TRBV20-1 to TRBJ2-3, with 8 positions matching TRBD2. The trim removed 0 bases at V and 2 bases at J, leaving 10 bases unmatched. From germline, CDR1 is DFQATT and CDR2 SNEGSKA (reference sequence). This CDR3 has 17 amino acids. The CDR3 coding sequence is TGCAGTGCTAGAGACTATGCCGGGACTAGACTCACAGATACGCAGTATTTT. It codes for CSARDYAGTRLTDTQYF.

The chain joins TRBV7-7 to TRBJ2-5, with a weak D call TRBD2 (5 bases). Between the trimmed V and J ends, which lost 2 bases and 5 bases, there was a span of 12 bases. Germline V gene lookup returns CDR1 SSHAT and CDR2 FNYEAQ (reference sequence). The CDR3 consists of 14 residues. Here the CDR3 reads CASSLHGSRETQYF. The DNA for the CDR3 is TGTGCCAGCAGCTTACATGGGAGTCGGGAGACCCAGTACTTC.

The V gene is TRBV28, the J gene TRBJ2-3, with unresolved D. The CDR3 runs to 18 residues. The ends were cut back, 2 bases at V and 0 bases at J, with 18 bases in the middle. Germline V gene data show CDR1 as MDHEN and CDR2 as SYDVKM. CDR3 DNA sequence: TGTGCCAGCAGTTTACTCCAGTATACCCACTCTAGCACAGATACGCAGTATTTT. This sequence encodes CASSLLQYTHSSTDTQYF.

The chain links TRBV29-1 to TRBJ2-7, with a tentative D call TRBD1 (6 bases). This CDR3 has 13 residues. Germline V CDR1 and CDR2: SQVTM, ANQGSEA. V dropped 6 bases and J dropped 3 bases, with 15 bases sitting between them. The CDR3 DNA reads as TGCAGCGTCCAACCCAGGGGCGACTACGAGCAGTACTTC. Its protein product is CSVQPRGDYEQYF.

This CDR3 is CASSAGTGVSGELFF. The CDR3 DNA reads as TGTGCCAGCAGCGCAGGGACAGGGGTTTCCGGGGAGCTGTTTTTT. This sequence joins TRBV7-6 and TRBJ2-2; 10 positions match TRBD1. CDR1 is SGHVS and CDR2 is FNYEAQ in the germline V gene. V shed 5 bases, J shed 6 bases, and the junction held 6 bases outside the gene matches. This CDR3 comprises 15 residues.

The sample holds many counts of this clonotype. CDR3 loop: CAWSVTYEQYF. The CDR3, as DNA: TGTGCCTGGAGTGTGACGTACGAGCAGTACTTC. The chain uses TRBV30 and TRBJ2-7; D unclear. V was cut by 0 bases and J by 4 bases, with 4 bases left in between. Germline CDR1 reads GTSNPN; CDR2 reads SVGIG (reference sequence). This CDR3 spans 11 amino acids.

There are many counts of this clonotype. The chain joins TRBV7-9 to TRBJ2-5; 8 bases are shared with TRBD1. The CDR3 has 14 residues. CDR1 and CDR2 (germline): SEHNR, FQNEAQ (reference sequence). V lost 4 bases to trimming and J lost 2 bases; unmatched junction nucleotides: 3. The CDR3 nucleotides read TGTGCCAGCAGCTCGCAGGGGGCACAAGAGACCCAGTACTTC. Residues: CASSSQGAQETQYF.

For this clonotype: The junction does not match germline at one end; this may be a read error. This chain uses TRBV2 with TRBJ1-6; a weak D match, TRBD1 (6 bases). The CDR3 length is 13 residues. The V gene's germline CDR1 is SNHLY and CDR2 FYNNEI. In DNA, the CDR3 is TGTGCCAGCAGTGCGGCCGGGGGCTCACCCCCCCACTTT. Protein product: CASSAAGGSPPHF.

This clonotype has a count of ten or more. The chain combines TRBV3-1 with TRBJ2-7; D uncertain. Trimming stripped 0 bases from V and 1 base from J, with 7 bases between. The CDR3 has 14 amino acids. Germline V lookup: CDR1 LGHDT, CDR2 YNNKEL (reference sequence). The CDR3 loop reads CASSQDVGSYEQYF. CDR3 bases: TGTGCCAGCAGCCAAGATGTCGGTTCCTACGAGCAGTACTTC.

The chain has TRBV7-9 and TRBJ2-5; tentatively, D is TRBD2 (5 bases). From germline, CDR1 is SEHNR and CDR2 FQNEAQ (reference sequence). There are 17 residues in the CDR3. V lost 1 base to trimming and J lost 4 bases, with 19 bases between them. The CDR3 is CASSLGRSGNRVETQYF. CDR3 nucleotide sequence: TGTGCCAGCAGCTTAGGGAGGTCCGGCAATAGGGTAGAGACCCAGTACTTC. The full variable domain, rest sourced from reference TRBV7-9 and TRBJ2-5, is DTGVSQNPRHKITKRGQNVTFRCDPISEHNRLYWYRQTLGQGPEFLTYFQNEAQLEKSRLLSDRFSAERPKGSFSTLEIQRTEQGDSAMYLCASSLGRSGNRVETQYFGPGTRLLVL.

A few counts support this clonotype. This sequence joins TRBV11-1 and TRBJ2-7, with 7 bases identical to TRBD1. After removal of 8 bases from V and 3 bases from J, the junction contained 10 bases not matched to a gene. The CDR3 length is 14 residues. Germline loops: CDR1 SGHAT, CDR2 FQDESV (reference sequence). The CDR3 is CASGHRDRVYEQYF. CDR3 coding DNA: TGTGCCAGCGGGCACCGGGACAGAGTCTACGAGCAGTACTTC.

The sample holds many counts of this clonotype. This chain joins TRBV30 and TRBJ2-7, with TRBD1 matching over 11 bases. This CDR3 spans 13 amino acids. J gave up 5 bases and V 4 bases, and 4 bases lay outside the gene matches. Germline V gene lookup returns CDR1 GTSNPN and CDR2 SVGIG (reference sequence). The DNA for the CDR3 is TGTGCCTGGATGGGGACAGGGGGGAACGAGCAGTACTTC. Translated: CAWMGTGGNEQYF.

In its sample, this clonotype was seen many times. The chain couples TRBV28 to TRBJ2-5, with D maybe TRBD2 (5 bases). The germline CDR1 and CDR2 sequences are MDHEN and SYDVKM. V was pared by 3 bases and J by 1 base, with 12 bases between. The CDR3 has 15 amino acids. The CDR3 protein is CASSLHQDSQETQYF. Written as DNA, the CDR3 is TGTGCCAGCAGTTTGCACCAGGACTCCCAAGAGACCCAGTACTTC.

The chain recombines TRBV29-1 with TRBJ2-1, with D possibly TRBD2 on 5 matching bases. The CDR3 loop spans 14 amino acids. The V gene's germline CDR1 is SQVTM and CDR2 ANQGSEA. The CDR3 sequence: CSYYHSGSYNEQFF. The CDR3 DNA reads TGCAGTTATTATCATTCGGGGTCCTACAATGAGCAGTTCTTC.